This T cell receptor (beta chain) comes out of a study of CD8+ T cells in alopecia areata (dated by TCRdb to the late 2010s). Looking at the study overall: Treated patients were enrolled in an open-label pilot trial of oral tofacitinib, 5 to 10 mg twice daily, for moderate-to-severe alopecia areata. In both human patients and the C3H/HeJ mouse model, the study applied high-throughput TCRbeta sequencing to look at T cell clonal expansion in alopecia areata. Scalp clonality was compared across normal scalp (n=4), patchy alopecia areata scalp (n=8), and alopecia totalis/universalis scalp (n=8). Biopsies were taken from tofacitinib-treated patients at baseline and at 4 and 24 weeks of treatment, and a later scalp biopsy was taken in several of the tofacitinib-treated patients. In humans, TCRbeta sequencing was performed on scalp tissue and on sorted CD4+ and CD8+ peripheral blood T cells from healthy controls and from patients with patchy or totalis/universalis alopecia areata. TCRbeta CDR3 regions were amplified by immunoSEQ multiplex PCR using 35 Vbeta forward and 13 Jbeta reverse primers. Patients stayed on tofacitinib for 6 to 18 months and then had 6 months of follow-up off drug so that delayed response and recurrence could be assessed. RNA was obtained with the PAXgene miRNA kit for fixed scalp, the miRNeasy kit for PBMCs, and the RNeasy kit for mouse skin. Summary of the overall study and its limitations: Lesional scalp, especially in alopecia totalis/universalis, showed higher clonality and more expanded CD8+ clones than normal scalp, suggesting antigenic drive. Compared with mice, TCR sequences shared between patients were less clear, possibly partly because of HLA diversity across the patient population. Unlike mouse skin, where gammadelta T cells dominate, normal human skin contains resident alphabeta T cells that get sequenced too, which complicates analysis of the scalp TCR repertoire.

The junction shows trimming of 7 bases on V and 0 bases on J, plus 15 bases between the germline ends. Reading from cysteine to phenylalanine, the CDR3 counts 14 amino acids. Kept here is only the CDR3 DNA, which spans 42 bases and is read in frame from base 1. Per the germline V gene, SQVTM is the CDR1 and ANQGSEA is the CDR2. This specimen's time point label, interpreted: baseline before oral tofacitinib. Lesional scalp punch biopsies and peripheral blood were collected from alopecia areata patients. PBMCs were isolated by density centrifugation and stained for CD3, CD4 and CD8, after which CD4+ and CD8+ T cells were sorted on a FACSAria. As to this clone: The antigen it binds to is not known. No much larger clone exists at a distance of one base, and base qualities are not known.

Libraries were made using the immunoSEQ multiplex PCR assay. RNA was extracted from all samples and reverse transcribed into cDNA, which served as template for TCR sequencing. SuperScript III was used to make first-strand cDNA, primed with a 2:1 mix of oligo-dT and random hexamers. A synthetic immune receptor repertoire was used to measure amplification bias, and any remaining bias was corrected computationally. Under the source paper's analysis protocol: After raw reads were preprocessed to remove errors, the CDR3 was defined following IMGT conventions as running from the conserved cysteine to phenylalanine. Clonality was computed as 1 minus the Shannon entropy, with the entropy normalized by log2 of the number of productive unique TCRs. Whether each scalp clone was CD4 or CD8 was inferred by checking scalp TCRbeta sequences against the CD4 and CD8 repertoires from sorted blood. What TCRdb holds here is the immuneACCESS table cut down to in-frame rearrangements. Part of the clones is not present; checked against another copy, under half of the missing clones reflect an unresolved V gene, and the others are unexplained. That table furnishes V, J and clone size, whereas the DNA furnished D and trimming. Present in this sample are 150,000 to 190,000 clones, around 55% of which were seen just once. Just under 20% of the sample lies in the top ten.

Sequenced material: CD8+ T cells sorted from blood, taken at week 0. The chain was built from TRBV29-1 and TRBJ1-2; the D segment cannot be called with confidence. This sequence was found in a human donor with alopecia areata. The CDR3 reads CSGTDGSSNYGYTF. The DNA sequence is as follows: TGCAGCGGGACGGACGGTTCTTCTAACTATGGCTACACCTTC.